This T cell receptor beta chain was recorded in a study of cytomegalovirus exposure and HLA in healthy donors. With V trimmed by 0 bases and J by 3 bases, 9 bases remained unmatched. CDR3 length: 17 residues. The PCR contained 60 Vbeta and 13 Jbeta primers. The assay was immunoSEQ multiplex PCR, and TCRdb's table has in-frame clones only and misses some. The table has 70,000 to 90,000 clones, roughly 84% seen once; the top ten hold approximately 17%. All donors participated as healthy donors of bone marrow. This clonotype was obtained from a man in his 70s in good health and CMV-seropositive. The gene calls are TRBV23-1 and TRBJ2-7, with 9 nucleotides matching TRBD2. TRBV23-1 qualifies as an ORF whose function is uncertain. The material sequenced was PBMCs. The CDR3 here is CASSQSGPSGRLYEQYF. Written as DNA, the CDR3 is TGCGCCAGCAGTCAATCAGGCCCGAGCGGGAGGCTCTACGAGCAGTACTTC.